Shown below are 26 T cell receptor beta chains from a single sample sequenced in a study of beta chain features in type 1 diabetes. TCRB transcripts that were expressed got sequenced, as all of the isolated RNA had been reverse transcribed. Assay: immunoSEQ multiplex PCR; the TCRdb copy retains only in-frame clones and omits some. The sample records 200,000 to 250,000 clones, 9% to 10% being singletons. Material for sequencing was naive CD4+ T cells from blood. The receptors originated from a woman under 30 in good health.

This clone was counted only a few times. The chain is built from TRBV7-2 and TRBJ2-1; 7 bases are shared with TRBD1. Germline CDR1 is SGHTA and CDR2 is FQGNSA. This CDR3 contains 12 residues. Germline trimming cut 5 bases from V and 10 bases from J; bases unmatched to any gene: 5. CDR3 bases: TGTGCCAGCAGCCCGCCGGGACAGGAGCAGTTCTTC. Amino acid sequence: CASSPPGQEQFF.

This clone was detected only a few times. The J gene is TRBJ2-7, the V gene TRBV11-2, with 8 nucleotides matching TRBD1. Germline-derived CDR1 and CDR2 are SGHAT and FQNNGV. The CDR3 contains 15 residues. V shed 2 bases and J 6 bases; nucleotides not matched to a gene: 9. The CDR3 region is CASSLTGGSGGEQYF. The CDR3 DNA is TGTGCCAGCAGCTTAACAGGGGGGAGTGGTGGCGAGCAGTACTTC.

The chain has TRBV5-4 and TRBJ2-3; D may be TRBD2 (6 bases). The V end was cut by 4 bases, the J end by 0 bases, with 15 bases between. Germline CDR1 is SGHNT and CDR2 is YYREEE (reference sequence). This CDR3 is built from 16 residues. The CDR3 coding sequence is TGTGCCAGCAGCCCCGGGACTTCCTCTAGCACAGATACGCAGTATTTT. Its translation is CASSPGTSSSTDTQYF.

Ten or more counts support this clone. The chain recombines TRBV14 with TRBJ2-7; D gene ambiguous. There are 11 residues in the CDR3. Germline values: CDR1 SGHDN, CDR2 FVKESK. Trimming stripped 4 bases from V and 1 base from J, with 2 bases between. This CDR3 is CASSLSYEQYF. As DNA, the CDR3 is TGTGCCAGCAGCCTATCCTACGAGCAGTACTTC.

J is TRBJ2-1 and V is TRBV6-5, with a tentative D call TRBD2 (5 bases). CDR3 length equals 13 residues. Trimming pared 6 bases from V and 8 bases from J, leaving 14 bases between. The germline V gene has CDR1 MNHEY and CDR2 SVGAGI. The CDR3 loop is CASSRWFGDEQFF. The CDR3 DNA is TGTGCCAGCAGCCGATGGTTCGGGGATGAGCAGTTCTTC.

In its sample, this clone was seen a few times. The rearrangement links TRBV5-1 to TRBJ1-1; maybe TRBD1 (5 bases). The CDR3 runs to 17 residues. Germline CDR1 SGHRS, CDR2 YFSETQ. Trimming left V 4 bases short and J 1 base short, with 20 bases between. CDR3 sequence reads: CASSPTVPTTSNTEAFF. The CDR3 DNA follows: TGCGCCAGCAGCCCGACAGTACCAACAACCTCGAACACTGAAGCTTTCTTT.

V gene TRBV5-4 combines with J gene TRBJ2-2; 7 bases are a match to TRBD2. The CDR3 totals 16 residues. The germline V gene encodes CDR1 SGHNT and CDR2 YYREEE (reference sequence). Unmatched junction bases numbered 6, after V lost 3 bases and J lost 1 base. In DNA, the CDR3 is TGTGCCAGCAGCTATGAACCTAGCGGGAACACCGGGGAGCTGTTTTTT. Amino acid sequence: CASSYEPSGNTGELFF.

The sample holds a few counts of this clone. The CDR3 DNA reads TGCGCCAGCAGCTTTGGACTAGCGGGGGCTTTTCGCACAGATACGCAGTATTTT. Protein: CASSFGLAGAFRTDTQYF. V is TRBV5-1 and J is TRBJ2-3; 13 bases are shared with TRBD2. V trimming: 2 bases; J trimming: 1 base; junction bases outside the gene matches: 7. From germline, CDR1 is SGHRS and CDR2 YFSETQ. The CDR3 extends over 18 amino acids.

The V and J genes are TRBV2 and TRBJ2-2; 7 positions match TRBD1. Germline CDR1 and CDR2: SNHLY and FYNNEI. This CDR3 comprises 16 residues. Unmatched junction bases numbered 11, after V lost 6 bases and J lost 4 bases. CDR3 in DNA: TGTGCCAGCAGAGCTATCTCGGGACAGCTCACCGGGGAGCTGTTTTTT. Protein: CASRAISGQLTGELFF.

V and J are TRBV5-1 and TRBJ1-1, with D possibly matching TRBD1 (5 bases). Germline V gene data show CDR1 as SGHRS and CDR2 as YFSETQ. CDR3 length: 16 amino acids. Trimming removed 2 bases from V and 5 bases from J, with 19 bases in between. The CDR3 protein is CASSLSATRGGTEAFF. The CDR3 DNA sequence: TGCGCCAGCAGCTTATCGGCCACCCGGGGGGGGACTGAAGCTTTCTTT. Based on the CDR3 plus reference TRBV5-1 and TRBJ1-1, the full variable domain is KAGVTQTPRYLIKTRGQQVTLSCSPISGHRSVSWYQQTPGQGLQFLFEYFSETQRNKGNFPGRFSGRQFSNSRSEMNVSTLELGDSALYLCASSLSATRGGTEAFFGQGTRLTVV.

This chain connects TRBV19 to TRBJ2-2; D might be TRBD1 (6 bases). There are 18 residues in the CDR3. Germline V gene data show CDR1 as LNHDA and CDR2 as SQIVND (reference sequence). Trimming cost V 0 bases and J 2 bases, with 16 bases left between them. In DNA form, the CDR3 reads TGTGCCAGTAGTATAGATCGATCAGGGACACTTAACACCGGGGAGCTGTTTTTT. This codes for CASSIDRSGTLNTGELFF.

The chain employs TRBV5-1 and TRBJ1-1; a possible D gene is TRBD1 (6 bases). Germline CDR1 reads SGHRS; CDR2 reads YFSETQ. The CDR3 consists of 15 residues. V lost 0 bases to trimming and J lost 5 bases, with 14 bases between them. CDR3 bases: TGCGCCAGCAGCTTGGTGCGGGGGGCGCGAACTGAAGCTTTCTTT. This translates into CASSLVRGARTEAFF.

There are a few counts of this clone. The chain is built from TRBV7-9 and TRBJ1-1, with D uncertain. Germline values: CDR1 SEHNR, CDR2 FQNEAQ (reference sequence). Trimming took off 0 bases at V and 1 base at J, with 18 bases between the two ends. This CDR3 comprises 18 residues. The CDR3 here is CASSLALPSLARNTEAFF. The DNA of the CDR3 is TGTGCCAGCAGCTTAGCGCTTCCGAGTCTCGCTAGGAACACTGAAGCTTTCTTT.

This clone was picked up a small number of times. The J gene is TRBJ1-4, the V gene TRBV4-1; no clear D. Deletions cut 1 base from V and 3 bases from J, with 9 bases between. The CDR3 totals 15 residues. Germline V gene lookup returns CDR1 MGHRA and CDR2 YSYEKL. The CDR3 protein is CASSQGEDPNEKLFF. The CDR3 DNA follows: TGCGCCAGCAGCCAAGGGGAGGACCCTAATGAAAAACTGTTTTTT.

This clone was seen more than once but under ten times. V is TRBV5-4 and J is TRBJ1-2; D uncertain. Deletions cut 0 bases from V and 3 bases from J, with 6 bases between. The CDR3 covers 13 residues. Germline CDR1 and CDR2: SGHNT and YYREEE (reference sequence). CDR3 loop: CASSLDSYYGYTF. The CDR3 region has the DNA TGTGCCAGCAGCTTGGACAGTTACTATGGCTACACCTTC.

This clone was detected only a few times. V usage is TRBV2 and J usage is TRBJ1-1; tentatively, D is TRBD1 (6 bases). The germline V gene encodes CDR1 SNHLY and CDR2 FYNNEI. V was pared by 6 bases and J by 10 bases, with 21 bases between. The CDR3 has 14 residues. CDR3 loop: CASRGGQFIIGAFF. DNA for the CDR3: TGTGCCAGCAGAGGGGGACAATTTATCATCGGAGCTTTCTTT.

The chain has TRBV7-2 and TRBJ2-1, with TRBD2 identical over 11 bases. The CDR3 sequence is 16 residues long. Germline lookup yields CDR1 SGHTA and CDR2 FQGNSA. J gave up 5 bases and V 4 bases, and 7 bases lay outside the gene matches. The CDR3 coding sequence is TGTGCCAGCAGCTACTCTAGCGGGAGGTGGAACAATGAGCAGTTCTTC. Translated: CASSYSSGRWNNEQFF.

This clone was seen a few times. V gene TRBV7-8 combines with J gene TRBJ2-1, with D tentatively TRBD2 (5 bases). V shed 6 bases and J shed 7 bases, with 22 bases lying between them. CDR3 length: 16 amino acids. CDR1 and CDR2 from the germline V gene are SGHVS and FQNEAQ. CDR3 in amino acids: CASSPVGRQSRNEQFF. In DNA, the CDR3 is TGTGCCAGCAGTCCAGTGGGGAGACAATCTAGGAATGAGCAGTTCTTC.

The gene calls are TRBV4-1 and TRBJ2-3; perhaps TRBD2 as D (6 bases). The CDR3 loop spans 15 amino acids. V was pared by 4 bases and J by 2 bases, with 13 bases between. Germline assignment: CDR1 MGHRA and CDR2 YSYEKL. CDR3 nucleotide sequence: TGCGCCAGCAGCCTCCTAGGACTAAACACAGATACGCAGTATTTT. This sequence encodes CASSLLGLNTDTQYF.

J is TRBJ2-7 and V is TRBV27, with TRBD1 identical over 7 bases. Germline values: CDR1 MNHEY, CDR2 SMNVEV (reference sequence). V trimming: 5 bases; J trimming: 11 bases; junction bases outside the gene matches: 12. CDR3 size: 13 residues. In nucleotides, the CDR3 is TGTGCCAGCAGTCTTTTACAGGGGTTCGACAAGTACTTC. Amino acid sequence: CASSLLQGFDKYF.

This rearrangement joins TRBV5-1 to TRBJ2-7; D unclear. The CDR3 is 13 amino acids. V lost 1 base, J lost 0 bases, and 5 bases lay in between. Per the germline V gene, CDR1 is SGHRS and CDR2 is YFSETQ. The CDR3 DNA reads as TGCGCCAGCAGCTTGACGAGCTCCTACGAGCAGTACTTC. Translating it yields CASSLTSSYEQYF.

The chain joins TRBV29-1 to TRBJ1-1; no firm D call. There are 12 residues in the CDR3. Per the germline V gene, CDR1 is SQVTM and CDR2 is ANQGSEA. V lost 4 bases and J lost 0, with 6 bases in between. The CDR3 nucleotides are TGCAGCGTTGCAGTTTTGAACACTGAAGCTTTCTTT. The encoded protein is CSVAVLNTEAFF.

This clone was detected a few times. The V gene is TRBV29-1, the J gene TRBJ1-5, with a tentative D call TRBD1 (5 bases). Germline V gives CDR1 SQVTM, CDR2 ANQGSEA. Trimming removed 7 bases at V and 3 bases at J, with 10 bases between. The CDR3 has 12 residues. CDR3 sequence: CSATGYNQPQHF. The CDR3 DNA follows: TGCAGCGCAACAGGATACAATCAGCCCCAGCATTTT.

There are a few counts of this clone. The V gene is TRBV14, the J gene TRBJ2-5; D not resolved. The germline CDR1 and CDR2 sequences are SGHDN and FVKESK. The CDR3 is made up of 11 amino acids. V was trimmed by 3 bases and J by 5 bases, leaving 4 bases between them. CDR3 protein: CASSHGETQYF. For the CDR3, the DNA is TGTGCCAGCAGCCACGGGGAGACCCAGTACTTC.

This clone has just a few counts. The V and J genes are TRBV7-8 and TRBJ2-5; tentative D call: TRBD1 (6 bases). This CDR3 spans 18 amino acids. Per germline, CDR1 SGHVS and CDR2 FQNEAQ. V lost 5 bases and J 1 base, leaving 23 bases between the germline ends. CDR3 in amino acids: CASSPRYREVRVQETQYF. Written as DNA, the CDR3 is TGTGCCAGCAGCCCTCGATACAGGGAAGTAAGGGTCCAAGAGACCCAGTACTTC.

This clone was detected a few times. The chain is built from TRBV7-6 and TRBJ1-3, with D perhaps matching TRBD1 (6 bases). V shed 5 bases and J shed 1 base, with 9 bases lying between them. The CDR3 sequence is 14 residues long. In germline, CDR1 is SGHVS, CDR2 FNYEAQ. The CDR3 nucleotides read TGTGCCAGCAGCGACAGGAATTCTGGAAACACCATATATTTT. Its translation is CASSDRNSGNTIYF.